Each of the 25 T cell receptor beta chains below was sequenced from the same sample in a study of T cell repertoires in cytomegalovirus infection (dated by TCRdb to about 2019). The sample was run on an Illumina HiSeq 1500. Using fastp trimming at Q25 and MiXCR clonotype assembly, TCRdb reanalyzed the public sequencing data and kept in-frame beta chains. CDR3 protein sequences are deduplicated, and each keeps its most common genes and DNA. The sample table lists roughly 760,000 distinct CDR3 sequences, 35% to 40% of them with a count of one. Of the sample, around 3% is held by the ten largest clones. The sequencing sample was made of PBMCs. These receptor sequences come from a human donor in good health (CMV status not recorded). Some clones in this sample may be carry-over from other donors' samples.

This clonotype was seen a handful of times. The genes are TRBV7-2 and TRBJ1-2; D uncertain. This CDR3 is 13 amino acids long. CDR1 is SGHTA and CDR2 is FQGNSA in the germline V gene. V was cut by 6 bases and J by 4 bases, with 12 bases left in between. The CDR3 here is CASSSSILYGYTF. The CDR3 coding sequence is TGTGCCAGCAGTTCGAGTATTCTCTATGGCTACACCTTC.

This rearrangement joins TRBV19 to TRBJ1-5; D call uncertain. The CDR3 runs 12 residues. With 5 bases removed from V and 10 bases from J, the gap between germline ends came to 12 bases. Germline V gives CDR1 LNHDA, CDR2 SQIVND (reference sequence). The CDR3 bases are TGTGCCAGTAGTGACGACTTCGGACCCCAGCATTTT. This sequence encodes CASSDDFGPQHF.

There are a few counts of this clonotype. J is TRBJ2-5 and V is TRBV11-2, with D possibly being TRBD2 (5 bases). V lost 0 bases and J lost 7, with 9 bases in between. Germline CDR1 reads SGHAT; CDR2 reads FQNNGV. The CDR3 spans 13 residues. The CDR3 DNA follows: TGTGCCAGCAGCTTAGAGGCAGGAGGGACCCAGTACTTC. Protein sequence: CASSLEAGGTQYF.

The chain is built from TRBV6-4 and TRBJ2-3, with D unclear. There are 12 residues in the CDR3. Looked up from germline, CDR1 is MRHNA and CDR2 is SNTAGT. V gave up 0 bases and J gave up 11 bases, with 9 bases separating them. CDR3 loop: CASSDSAGLQYF. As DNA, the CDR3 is TGTGCCAGCAGTGACTCGGCCGGGTTGCAGTATTTT.

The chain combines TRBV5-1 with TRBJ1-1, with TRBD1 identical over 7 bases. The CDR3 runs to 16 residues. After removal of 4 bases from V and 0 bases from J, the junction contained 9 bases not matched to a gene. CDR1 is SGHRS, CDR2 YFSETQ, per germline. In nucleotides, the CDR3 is TGCGCCAGCAGCCAAATAGGGACAGTGATGAACACTGAAGCTTTCTTT. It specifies CASSQIGTVMNTEAFF.

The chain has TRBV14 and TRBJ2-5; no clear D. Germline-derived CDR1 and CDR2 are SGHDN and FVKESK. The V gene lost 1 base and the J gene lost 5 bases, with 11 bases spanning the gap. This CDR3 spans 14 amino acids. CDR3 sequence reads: CASSQVPAAETQYF. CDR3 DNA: TGTGCCAGCAGCCAAGTGCCAGCCGCCGAGACCCAGTACTTC.

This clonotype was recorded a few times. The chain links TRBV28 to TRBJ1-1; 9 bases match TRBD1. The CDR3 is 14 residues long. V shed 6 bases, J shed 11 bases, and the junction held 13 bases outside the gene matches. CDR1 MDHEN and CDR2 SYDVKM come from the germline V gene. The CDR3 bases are TGTGCCAGCAGACCACCGGGACAGGGCCCTCGGGCTTTCTTT. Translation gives CASRPPGQGPRAFF.

Written as DNA, the CDR3 is TGTGCCAGCAGCCAAGGAAGTAGCGGGAGAACCCAAGAGACCCAGTACTTC. It is translated as CASSQGSSGRTQETQYF. This chain uses TRBV12-3 or TRBV12-4 with TRBJ2-5, with TRBD2 matching 9 bases. The V gene end was trimmed by 6 bases and the J gene end by 1 base; junction bases not matched to a gene: 12. The length of the CDR3 is 17 residues.

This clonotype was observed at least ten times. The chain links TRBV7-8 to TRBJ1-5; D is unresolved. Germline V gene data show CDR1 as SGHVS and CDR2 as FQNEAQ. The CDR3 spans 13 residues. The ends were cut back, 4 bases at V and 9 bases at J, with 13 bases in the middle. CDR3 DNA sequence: TGTGCCAGCAGCTCCCCTCCGGCAGGGCCCCAGCATTTT. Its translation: CASSSPPAGPQHF.

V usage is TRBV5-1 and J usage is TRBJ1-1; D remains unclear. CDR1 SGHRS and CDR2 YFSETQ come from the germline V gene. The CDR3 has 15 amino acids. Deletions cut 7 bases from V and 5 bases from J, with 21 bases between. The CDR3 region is CASALSRAGGTEAFF. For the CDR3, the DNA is TGCGCCAGCGCTTTATCGAGGGCGGGAGGGACTGAAGCTTTCTTT.

CDR3 amino acids: CASSPQEGQSYEQYF. The CDR3 region has the DNA TGTGCCAGCAGCCCTCAAGAGGGACAGTCCTACGAGCAGTACTTC. V usage is TRBV7-6 and J usage is TRBJ2-7; 7 nucleotides agree with TRBD1. V was clipped by 5 bases and J by 1 base; unmatched bases: 8. The CDR3 is made up of 15 amino acids. Germline V gene sequence: CDR1 SGHVS, CDR2 FNYEAQ. The full variable domain, with the rest looked up from reference TRBV7-6 and TRBJ2-7, is GAGVSQSPRYKVTKRGQDVALRCDPISGHVSLYWYRQALGQGPEFLTYFNYEAQQDKSGLPNDRFSAERPEGSISTLTIQRTEQRDSAMYRCASSPQEGQSYEQYFGPGTRLTVT.

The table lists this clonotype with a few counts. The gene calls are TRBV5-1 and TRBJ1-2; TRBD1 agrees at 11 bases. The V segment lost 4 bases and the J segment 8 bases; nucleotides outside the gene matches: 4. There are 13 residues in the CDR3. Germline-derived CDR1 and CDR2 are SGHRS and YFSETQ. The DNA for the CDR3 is TGCGCCAGCAGCCCCCGGACAGGGGGCGGCTACACCTTC. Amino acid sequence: CASSPRTGGGYTF.

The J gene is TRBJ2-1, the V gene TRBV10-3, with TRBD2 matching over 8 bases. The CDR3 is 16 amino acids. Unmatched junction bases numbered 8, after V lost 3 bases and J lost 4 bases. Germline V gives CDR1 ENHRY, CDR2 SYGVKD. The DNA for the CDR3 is TGTGCCATCAGTGACACGGTACTAGCGGAGTACAATGAGCAGTTCTTC. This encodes CAISDTVLAEYNEQFF.

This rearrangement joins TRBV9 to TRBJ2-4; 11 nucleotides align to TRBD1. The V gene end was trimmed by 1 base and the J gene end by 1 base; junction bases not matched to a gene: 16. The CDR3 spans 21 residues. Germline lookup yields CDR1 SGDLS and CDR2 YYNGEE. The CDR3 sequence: CASSVSPGQGAGNSAKNIQYF. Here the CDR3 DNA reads TGTGCCAGCAGCGTAAGTCCAGGACAGGGGGCGGGGAATTCGGCCAAAAACATTCAGTACTTC. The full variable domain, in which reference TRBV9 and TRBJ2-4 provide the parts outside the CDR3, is DSGVTQTPKHLITATGQRVTLRCSPRSGDLSVYWYQQSLDQGLQFLIQYYNGEERAKGNILERFSAQQFPDLHSELNLSSLELGDSALYFCASSVSPGQGAGNSAKNIQYFGAGTRLSVL.

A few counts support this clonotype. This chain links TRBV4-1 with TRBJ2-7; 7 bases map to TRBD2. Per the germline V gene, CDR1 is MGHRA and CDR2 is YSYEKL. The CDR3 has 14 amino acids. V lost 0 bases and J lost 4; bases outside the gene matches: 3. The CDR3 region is CASSQEQRGYEQYF. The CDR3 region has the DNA TGCGCCAGCAGCCAAGAACAGCGGGGTTACGAGCAGTACTTC.

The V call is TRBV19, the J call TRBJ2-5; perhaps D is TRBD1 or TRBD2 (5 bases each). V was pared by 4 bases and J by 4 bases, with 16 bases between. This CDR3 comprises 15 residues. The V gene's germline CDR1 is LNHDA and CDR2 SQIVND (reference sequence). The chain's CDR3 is CASSTGPFLGETQYF. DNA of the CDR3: TGTGCCAGTAGTACGGGACCCTTCCTTGGAGAGACCCAGTACTTC.

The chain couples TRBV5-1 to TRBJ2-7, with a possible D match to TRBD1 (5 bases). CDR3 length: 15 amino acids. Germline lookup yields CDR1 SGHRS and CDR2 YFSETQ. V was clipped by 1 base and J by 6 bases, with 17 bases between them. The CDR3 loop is CASSLRPSAGPEQYF. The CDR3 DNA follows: TGCGCCAGCAGCTTGAGGCCTTCAGCAGGGCCCGAGCAGTACTTC.

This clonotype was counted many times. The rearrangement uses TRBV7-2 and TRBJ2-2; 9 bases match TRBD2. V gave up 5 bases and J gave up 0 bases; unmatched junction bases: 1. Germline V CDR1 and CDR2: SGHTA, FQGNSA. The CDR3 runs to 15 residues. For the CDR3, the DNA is TGTGCCAGCAGCCGCGGGAGGGCGAACACCGGGGAGCTGTTTTTT. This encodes CASSRGRANTGELFF.

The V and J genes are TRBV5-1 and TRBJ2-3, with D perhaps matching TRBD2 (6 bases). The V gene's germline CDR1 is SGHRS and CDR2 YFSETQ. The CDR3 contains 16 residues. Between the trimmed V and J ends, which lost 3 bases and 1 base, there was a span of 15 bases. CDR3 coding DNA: TGCGCCAGCAGCTCCGCCTTACCGGGGGGCACAGATACGCAGTATTTT. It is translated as CASSSALPGGTDTQYF.

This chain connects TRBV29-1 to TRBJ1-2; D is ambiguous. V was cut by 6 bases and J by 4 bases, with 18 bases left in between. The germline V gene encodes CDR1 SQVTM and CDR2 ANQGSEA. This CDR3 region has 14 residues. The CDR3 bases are TGCAGCGTACCGTTACAAGCAACGACCTATGGCTACACCTTC. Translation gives CSVPLQATTYGYTF.

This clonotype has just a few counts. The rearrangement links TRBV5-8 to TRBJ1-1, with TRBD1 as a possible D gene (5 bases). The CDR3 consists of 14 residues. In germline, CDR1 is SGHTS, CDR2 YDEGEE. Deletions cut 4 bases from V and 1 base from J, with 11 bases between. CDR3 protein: CASSPRVGNTEAFF. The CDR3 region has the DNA TGTGCCAGCAGCCCCAGGGTAGGGAACACTGAAGCTTTCTTT.

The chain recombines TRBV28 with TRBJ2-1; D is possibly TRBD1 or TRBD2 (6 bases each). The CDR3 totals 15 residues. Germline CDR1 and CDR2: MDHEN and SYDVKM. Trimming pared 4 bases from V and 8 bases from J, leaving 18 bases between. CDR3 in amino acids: CASSSPGGGMDEQFF. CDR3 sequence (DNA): TGTGCCAGCAGTTCACCCGGGGGCGGGATGGATGAGCAGTTCTTC.

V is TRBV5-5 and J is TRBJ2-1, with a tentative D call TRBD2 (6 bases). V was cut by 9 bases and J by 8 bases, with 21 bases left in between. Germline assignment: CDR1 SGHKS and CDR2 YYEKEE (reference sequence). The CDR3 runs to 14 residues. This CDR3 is CATNLVGGSYEQFF. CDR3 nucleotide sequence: TGTGCCACTAATCTAGTCGGGGGTTCGTATGAGCAGTTCTTC. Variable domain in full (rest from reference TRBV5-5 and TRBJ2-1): DAGVTQSPTHLIKTRGQQVTLRCSPISGHKSVSWYQQVLGQGPQFIFQYYEKEERGRGNFPDRFSARQFPNYSSELNVNALLLGDSALYLCATNLVGGSYEQFFGPGTRLTVL.

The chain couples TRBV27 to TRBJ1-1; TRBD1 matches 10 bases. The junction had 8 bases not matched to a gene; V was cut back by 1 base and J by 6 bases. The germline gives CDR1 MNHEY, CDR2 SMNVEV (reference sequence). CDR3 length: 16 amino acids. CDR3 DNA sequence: TGTGCCAGCAGTTTATGGCCCGGAGGGACAGGGGCTGAAGCTTTCTTT. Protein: CASSLWPGGTGAEAFF.

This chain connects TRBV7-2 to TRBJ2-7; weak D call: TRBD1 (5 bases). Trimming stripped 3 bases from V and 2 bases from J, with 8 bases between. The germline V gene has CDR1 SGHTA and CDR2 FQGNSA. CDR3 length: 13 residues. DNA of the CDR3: TGTGCCAGCAGCTTCTCAGGGCCCTACGAGCAGTACTTC. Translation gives CASSFSGPYEQYF.